Below are 4 T cell receptor beta chains sequenced from a single sample in a study of beta chain features in type 1 diabetes. The isolated RNA, all of it, was reverse transcribed, so expressed TCRB transcripts were what got sequenced. Sequenced by immunoSEQ multiplex PCR; TCRdb stores in-frame clones only, minus some. The table records almost 250,000 clones, roughly 14% of them present only once. The sequencing sample was made of naive CD4+ T cells from blood. The origin of the receptors is a woman between 35 and 50 years old in good health.

This clone was detected a few times. The V gene is TRBV5-1, the J gene TRBJ2-3, with D possibly being TRBD2 (6 bases). Trimming cost V 7 bases and J 8 bases, with 23 bases left between them. CDR1 SGHRS and CDR2 YFSETQ come from the germline V gene. The CDR3 contains 15 residues. CDR3 sequence: CASGRGSREAGTQYF. In DNA, the CDR3 is TGCGCCAGCGGCCGGGGTAGCAGGGAGGCCGGTACGCAGTATTTT.

The V and J genes are TRBV19 and TRBJ1-2; 9 nucleotides line up with TRBD1. From germline, CDR1 is LNHDA and CDR2 SQIVND (reference sequence). There are 18 residues in the CDR3. Losses at the gene ends were 3 bases for V and 4 bases for J; bases not matched to a gene: 15. CDR3 region: CASSIPADRGSIPYGYTF. CDR3 nucleotides: TGTGCCAGTAGTATTCCCGCTGACAGGGGGTCGATCCCCTATGGCTACACCTTC.

This chain uses TRBV7-9 with TRBJ2-7, with D possibly matching TRBD1 (6 bases). The CDR3 consists of 13 residues. V gave up 4 bases and J gave up 4 bases, with 11 bases separating them. Germline CDR1 reads SEHNR; CDR2 reads FQNEAQ (reference sequence). The CDR3 reads CASSSPGHYEQYF. The CDR3 coding sequence is TGTGCCAGCAGCTCCCCGGGACATTACGAGCAGTACTTC.

The chain couples TRBV29-1 to TRBJ2-1; perhaps TRBD1 as D (6 bases). The CDR3 length is 13 residues. Germline V lookup: CDR1 SQVTM, CDR2 ANQGSEA. Trimming took off 7 bases at V and 3 bases at J, with 13 bases between the two ends. CDR3 sequence (DNA): TGCAGCGGGAGCACAGGGAACTACAATGAGCAGTTCTTC. This gives the protein CSGSTGNYNEQFF.